These 19 T cell receptor beta chains came from one sample sequenced in a study of T cell changes during pregnancy in multiple sclerosis. TCRdb's table, derived via immunoSEQ multiplex PCR, lists solely in-frame clones and lacks some. The table has 30,000 or so clones, 88% seen once. This specimen was CD4+ T cells from peripheral blood mononuclear cells, taken in the first trimester of pregnancy. Source of these receptors: a female donor in good health, enrolled as a control in a pregnancy study.

This clone was picked up one time. The chain recombines TRBV5-1 with TRBJ2-5; 8 bases match TRBD1. Per the germline V gene, CDR1 is SGHRS and CDR2 is YFSETQ. The CDR3 sequence is 14 residues long. Trimming took 4 bases from V and 3 from J; bases not matched to a gene: 5. As DNA, the CDR3 is TGCGCCAGCAGCCTAAGACAGGGGAAAGAGACCCAGTACTTC. Amino acids: CASSLRQGKETQYF.

The rearrangement links TRBV6-5 to TRBJ1-5, with 9 bases matching TRBD1. CDR3 size: 14 residues. Trimming at V came to 6 bases and at J to 7 bases, leaving 7 bases not matched to a gene. Germline V gene data show CDR1 as MNHEY and CDR2 as SVGAGI. CDR3 in DNA: TGTGCCAGCAGCGGGACAGGGACAGGGCAGCCCCAGCATTTT. Residues: CASSGTGTGQPQHF.

V and J are TRBV7-6 and TRBJ2-3; 11 nucleotides align to TRBD1. V shed 8 bases and J 3 bases; nucleotides not matched to a gene: 4. The CDR3 is 14 residues long. In germline, CDR1 is SGHVS, CDR2 FNYEAQ. The CDR3 DNA follows: TGTGCCAGCGGTAGGGACAGGGGGACAGATACGCAGTATTTT. Translated: CASGRDRGTDTQYF.

The chain links TRBV6-5 to TRBJ2-3, with 8 bases matching TRBD1. CDR3 length: 15 residues. The J segment lost 5 bases and the V segment lost 6 bases, leaving 10 bases of the junction unmatched. Looked up from germline, CDR1 is MNHEY and CDR2 is SVGAGI. CDR3 coding DNA: TGTGCCAGCAGCCCGTCCAGGGGGCGGTTAGATACGCAGTATTTT. Its translation: CASSPSRGRLDTQYF.

About this clone: This sample includes further DNA sequences coding for the same CDR3. The chain uses TRBV2 and TRBJ2-1; D ambiguous. Germline V gene sequence: CDR1 SNHLY, CDR2 FYNNEI. The CDR3 spans 12 residues. Trimming pared 1 base from V and 8 bases from J, leaving 6 bases between. The CDR3 here is CASSEDRDEQFF. CDR3 nucleotides: TGTGCCAGCAGTGAAGATCGGGATGAGCAGTTCTTC.

This chain connects TRBV7-2 to TRBJ1-2, with D perhaps matching TRBD1 (5 bases). This CDR3 contains 15 residues. V was clipped by 5 bases and J by 8 bases, with 21 bases between them. Germline CDR1 SGHTA, CDR2 FQGNSA. The DNA of the CDR3 is TGTGCCAGCAGCCCCCGAGTCGGGAGGCAGGGCGGCTACACCTTC. Its protein product is CASSPRVGRQGGYTF.

The chain links TRBV6-1 to TRBJ2-1; D remains unclear. V shed 4 bases and J shed 10 bases, with 17 bases lying between them. The CDR3 runs 14 residues. From germline, CDR1 is MNHNS and CDR2 SASEGT. This CDR3 is CASSVSSERREQFF. CDR3 DNA: TGTGCCAGCAGTGTGTCGAGCGAGCGAAGAGAGCAGTTCTTC.

V gene TRBV7-3 combines with J gene TRBJ2-5; a possible D gene is TRBD2 (7 bases). Germline V lookup: CDR1 SGHTA, CDR2 FQGTGA. The length of the CDR3 is 15 residues. V was cut by 2 bases and J by 3 bases, with 13 bases left in between. The CDR3 nucleotides read TGTGCCAGCAGCTTATGGGCGGGGGCCGAAGAGACCCAGTACTTC. This sequence encodes CASSLWAGAEETQYF. The full variable domain, completed using reference TRBV7-3 and TRBJ2-5, is GAGVSQTPSNKVTEKGKYVELRCDPISGHTALYWYRQSLGQGPEFLIYFQGTGAADDSGLPNDRFFAVRPEGSVSTLKIQRTERGDSAVYLCASSLWAGAEETQYFGPGTRLLVL.

The chain couples TRBV5-1 to TRBJ2-7, with 11 bases aligning to TRBD2. CDR1 and CDR2 (germline): SGHRS, YFSETQ. The CDR3 contains 15 residues. J lost 3 bases, V lost 3 bases, and 5 bases had no gene match. The CDR3 region has the DNA TGCGCCAGCAGCTCCCTAGCGGGGGGCCGCTACGAGCAGTACTTC. Its protein is CASSSLAGGRYEQYF.

V and J are TRBV5-1 and TRBJ2-7, with TRBD1 matching over 8 bases. The CDR3 spans 15 residues. Unmatched junction bases numbered 8, after V lost 4 bases and J lost 2 bases. Germline CDR1 SGHRS, CDR2 YFSETQ. This chain's CDR3 is CASSPGGRGAYEQYF. In nucleotides, the CDR3 is TGCGCCAGCAGCCCAGGGGGCAGGGGGGCCTACGAGCAGTACTTC.

V and J are TRBV5-4 and TRBJ2-3, with TRBD2 matching over 12 bases. Losses at the gene ends were 3 bases for V and 4 bases for J; bases not matched to a gene: 3. CDR3 length: 15 residues. Germline loops: CDR1 SGHNT, CDR2 YYREEE (reference sequence). The CDR3 DNA reads TGTGCCAGCAGCTCTAGCGGGGGGGGTGCAGATACGCAGTATTTT. Translation gives CASSSSGGGADTQYF.

This clone has just one count. This chain links TRBV18 with TRBJ2-1; 7 bases line up with TRBD1. Germline CDR1 and CDR2: KGHSH and LQKENI. The CDR3 is 15 amino acids. Trimming removed 2 bases from V and 6 bases from J; junction bases left unmatched: 7. The CDR3 sequence: CASSPSRTGANEQFF. CDR3 coding DNA: TGTGCCAGCTCACCATCCCGGACAGGAGCCAATGAGCAGTTCTTC.

The genes are TRBV5-8 and TRBJ1-2; TRBD1 agrees at 8 bases. The CDR3 contains 13 residues. In germline, CDR1 is SGHTS, CDR2 YDEGEE. The V and J ends lost 4 bases and 8 bases, in that order; junction bases with no gene match: 7. The CDR3 DNA is TGTGCCAGCAGCACAGACAGGGGTTGGGGCTACACCTTC. Its translation is CASSTDRGWGYTF.

This chain joins TRBV4-1 and TRBJ2-5; 10 bases map to TRBD2. The CDR3 runs to 16 residues. Trimming removed 3 bases from V and 5 bases from J; junction bases left unmatched: 9. In germline, CDR1 is MGHRA, CDR2 YSYEKL. The CDR3 DNA is TGCGCCAGCAGCCAGGTAGCGGGGGGTAGGCAGGAGACCCAGTACTTC. Protein: CASSQVAGGRQETQYF.

The gene calls are TRBV27 and TRBJ1-6; D perhaps matches TRBD1 (5 bases). V lost 3 bases to trimming and J lost 0 bases, with 12 bases between them. This CDR3 has 17 amino acids. CDR1 MNHEY and CDR2 SMNVEV come from the germline V gene (reference sequence). CDR3 in amino acids: CASSLGGWGSYNSPLHF. The CDR3 region has the DNA TGTGCCAGCAGTTTGGGGGGTTGGGGCTCCTATAATTCACCCCTCCACTTT.

Only one count was recorded for this clone. This sequence joins TRBV2 and TRBJ1-1; 9 bases align to TRBD1. The CDR3 is 14 amino acids. J was trimmed by 3 bases and V by 7 bases; bases with no gene match: 6. Germline values: CDR1 SNHLY, CDR2 FYNNEI. The CDR3: CASNRGTGYTEAFF. CDR3 in DNA: TGTGCCAGCAATAGGGGGACAGGGTACACTGAAGCTTTCTTT.

V and J are TRBV4-3 and TRBJ1-1; TRBD1 matches at 7 bases. V was clipped by 1 base and J by 1 base; unmatched bases: 6. This CDR3 is 16 amino acids long. Germline V gene sequence: CDR1 LGHNA, CDR2 YSLEER. CDR3 in amino acids: CASSQGVRGENTEAFF. DNA of the CDR3: TGCGCCAGCAGCCAAGGGGTCAGGGGGGAGAACACTGAAGCTTTCTTT.

CDR3 sequence reads: CASSFAGPYEQYF. The CDR3 bases are TGTGCCAGCAGCTTTGCGGGGCCCTACGAGCAGTACTTC. This chain joins TRBV5-4 and TRBJ2-7; a weak D match, TRBD2 (6 bases). Germline CDR1 and CDR2: SGHNT and YYREEE (reference sequence). V was trimmed by 2 bases and J by 2 bases, leaving 8 bases between them. The CDR3 runs to 13 residues.

The sample holds one count of this clone. The V call is TRBV11-2, the J call TRBJ2-7; D gene ambiguous. The CDR3 has 13 residues. The V and J ends lost 5 bases and 7 bases respectively, with 15 bases between them. CDR1 is SGHAT and CDR2 is FQNNGV in the germline V gene. CDR3 in DNA: TGTGCCAGCAGCCACGGTGTAGACACAGAGCAGTACTTC. Encoded protein: CASSHGVDTEQYF.